One and the same sample provided the 13 T cell receptor beta chains below, sequenced in a study of radiotherapy plus CTLA-4 blockade in lung cancer. Generated by immunoSEQ multiplex PCR, the TCRdb table keeps only in-frame clones and is missing some. Of about 73,000 clones in the sample, around 90% were seen once. The sequencing here drew on peripheral blood, taken from a patient treated with radiotherapy plus ipilimumab. The source is a human donor with non-small cell lung cancer that progressed on radiotherapy plus ipilimumab.

The CDR3 reads CASSLGGTIYEQYF. The CDR3, as DNA: TGTGCCAGCAGCTTAGGCGGTACGATTTACGAGCAGTACTTC. The chain is built from TRBV7-6 and TRBJ2-7; D unresolved. The CDR3 is 14 residues long. Deletions cut 1 base from V and 4 bases from J, with 11 bases between. From germline, CDR1 is SGHVS and CDR2 FNYEAQ.

The chain employs TRBV28 and TRBJ1-1, with D possibly TRBD1 on 6 matching bases. Trimming took 2 bases from V and 6 from J, leaving 10 bases between them. Germline CDR1 MDHEN, CDR2 SYDVKM. The CDR3 has 13 residues. CDR3 loop: CASSLEGGAEAFF. As DNA, the CDR3 is TGTGCCAGCAGTTTAGAGGGGGGGGCTGAAGCTTTCTTT.

The chain carries TRBV9 and TRBJ2-4; TRBD2 aligns across 11 bases. The V and J ends lost 3 bases and 1 base, in that order; junction bases with no gene match: 6. Germline V gives CDR1 SGDLS, CDR2 YYNGEE. This CDR3 region has 17 residues. Here the CDR3 reads CASSADSGRAAKNIQYF. CDR3 nucleotides: TGTGCCAGCAGCGCCGATAGCGGGAGGGCCGCCAAAAACATTCAGTACTTC.

V is TRBV13 and J is TRBJ2-1; 8 bases line up with TRBD2. The CDR3 totals 12 residues. V lost 5 bases to trimming and J lost 13 bases; unmatched junction nucleotides: 7. Germline CDR1 reads PRHDT; CDR2 reads FYEKMQ (reference sequence). CDR3 region: CASSPGLASQFF. CDR3 coding DNA: TGTGCCAGCAGCCCAGGACTAGCTTCACAGTTCTTC.

The rearrangement links TRBV2 to TRBJ1-2, with D unresolved. The CDR3 is 15 residues long. Trimming cost V 0 bases and J 7 bases, with 15 bases left between them. CDR1 is SNHLY, CDR2 FYNNEI, per germline. CDR3 amino acids: CASSEARRLMRGYTF. The CDR3 nucleotides read TGTGCCAGCAGTGAAGCGCGTCGTCTAATGCGTGGCTACACCTTC.

V usage is TRBV2 and J usage is TRBJ2-1, with 10 nucleotides matching TRBD1. This CDR3 comprises 13 residues. Trimming cost V 6 bases and J 9 bases; bases outside gene matches: 5. Germline assignment: CDR1 SNHLY and CDR2 FYNNEI. This CDR3 reads CASRNRDRGEQFF. The CDR3 nucleotides read TGTGCCAGCAGAAACCGGGACAGGGGTGAGCAGTTCTTC.

The CDR3 nucleotides read TGTGCCAGCAGCGGAACAGGGATAACCGGGGAGCTGTTTTTT. Translating gives CASSGTGITGELFF. The V call is TRBV9, the J call TRBJ2-2; maybe TRBD1 (6 bases). The V and J ends lost 3 bases and 5 bases respectively, with 11 bases between them. The CDR3 extends over 14 amino acids. Germline V gene lookup returns CDR1 SGDLS and CDR2 YYNGEE.

This chain connects TRBV27 to TRBJ2-7, with D perhaps matching TRBD1 (5 bases). CDR3 length: 14 amino acids. Germline V gene data show CDR1 as MNHEY and CDR2 as SMNVEV (reference sequence). Trimming pared 3 bases from V and 2 bases from J, leaving 11 bases between. For the CDR3, the DNA is TGTGCCAGCAGTTTTCACAGGAGACCCTACGAGCAGTACTTC. Encoded protein: CASSFHRRPYEQYF.

This chain connects TRBV7-9 to TRBJ1-1, with D perhaps matching TRBD1 (6 bases). This CDR3 has 13 amino acids. The germline V gene has CDR1 SEHNR and CDR2 FQNEAQ (reference sequence). V lost 5 bases to trimming and J lost 4 bases, with 11 bases between them. The CDR3 coding sequence is TGTGCCAGCAGCCAAACAGGGCCCACTGAAGCTTTCTTT. It codes for CASSQTGPTEAFF.

The V gene is TRBV2, the J gene TRBJ2-7; maybe TRBD1 (6 bases). The CDR3 length is 15 residues. Germline V gives CDR1 SNHLY, CDR2 FYNNEI. Trimming cost V 7 bases and J 2 bases, with 18 bases left between them. Here the CDR3 reads CASIRTAGTPYEQYF. In DNA form, the CDR3 reads TGTGCCAGCATTCGAACGGCCGGGACACCCTACGAGCAGTACTTC. Based on the CDR3 plus reference TRBV2 and TRBJ2-7, the full variable domain is EPEVTQTPSHQVTQMGQEVILRCVPISNHLYFYWYRQILGQKVEFLVSFYNNEISEKSEIFDDQFSVERPDGSNFTLKIRSTKLEDSAMYFCASIRTAGTPYEQYFGPGTRLTVT.

This chain joins TRBV28 and TRBJ2-1, with 9 bases lining up with TRBD2. Germline assignment: CDR1 MDHEN and CDR2 SYDVKM. After removal of 3 bases from V and 7 bases from J, the junction contained 4 bases not matched to a gene. This CDR3 is built from 14 residues. The CDR3 coding sequence is TGTGCCAGCAGTTTGCCTAGCGGGGCTAATGAGCAGTTCTTC. This encodes CASSLPSGANEQFF.

V is TRBV11-1 and J is TRBJ2-7; D possibly corresponds to TRBD2 (6 bases). Germline V gene data show CDR1 as SGHAT and CDR2 as FQDESV (reference sequence). Trimming took off 1 base at V and 7 bases at J, with 17 bases between the two ends. This CDR3 comprises 15 residues. CDR3 residues: CASSLGSGTPREQYF. CDR3 bases: TGTGCCAGCAGCTTAGGATCAGGGACTCCTCGAGAGCAGTACTTC.

The chain is built from TRBV5-1 and TRBJ1-4; perhaps TRBD1 as D (6 bases). Germline loops: CDR1 SGHRS, CDR2 YFSETQ. V lost 4 bases, J lost 4 bases, and 11 bases lay in between. This CDR3 spans 14 amino acids. The CDR3 nucleotides are TGCGCCAGCAGCGCCCGGGACATTAATGAAAAACTGTTTTTT. Its translation is CASSARDINEKLFF.